This paragraph covers one TCR beta chain sequence. Its antigen is still unknown. This entry is derived from a study of cytomegalovirus exposure and HLA in healthy donors. Profiling relied on immunoSEQ multiplex PCR, and the TCRdb table lists in-frame clones only, not all of them. The table has approximately 280,000 clones, roughly 88% seen once; the top ten hold about 0.99%. Regarding the study as a whole: High specificity and sensitivity for cytomegalovirus status were reported for the classifier. The study labeled fewer than 200 TCR beta chains cytomegalovirus-associated. It was found in a later analysis that first-cohort TCR clusters tended to co-occur in the 100 to 150 validation repertoires.

V shed 10 bases and J 7 bases; nucleotides not matched to a gene: 16. This CDR3 comprises 15 residues. Looked up from germline, CDR1 is MNHEY and CDR2 is SVGAGI. Sequenced input: PBMCs. The sequence was obtained from a woman under 30 in good health and CMV-seronegative. The rearrangement uses TRBV6-5 and TRBJ2-1, with TRBD2 matching over 7 bases. CDR3 in amino acids: CATHRPGRAANEQFF. In DNA form, the CDR3 reads TGTGCCACCCATCGCCCAGGGAGGGCTGCGAATGAGCAGTTCTTC.